One sample yielded the 12 T cell receptor beta chains listed below, sequenced in a study of blood T cell repertoires in COVID-19. Sequencing was performed with immunoSEQ multiplex PCR; in TCRdb, only in-frame clones are kept and a portion is missing. Of 140,000 or so clones listed, roughly 84% are singletons. Material: peripheral blood. The receptors shown here come from a man younger than 40 with COVID-19, enrolled during active disease.

The rearrangement uses TRBV19 and TRBJ2-6; a weak D match, TRBD1 (5 bases). V lost 3 bases to trimming and J lost 2 bases, with 8 bases between them. CDR1 and CDR2 from the germline V gene are LNHDA and SQIVND (reference sequence). The CDR3 loop spans 15 amino acids. The DNA for the CDR3 is TGTGCCAGTAGTATTAAGACAGCTGGGGCCAACGTCCTGACTTTC. Amino acid sequence: CASSIKTAGANVLTF.

This chain links TRBV28 with TRBJ1-1; the D gene is possibly TRBD1 (6 bases). Trimming pared 2 bases from V and 11 bases from J, leaving 18 bases between. This CDR3 is 14 amino acids long. Per germline, CDR1 MDHEN and CDR2 SYDVKM. CDR3 amino acids: CASSLVESGGLAFF. Here the CDR3 DNA reads TGTGCCAGCAGTTTAGTGGAAAGTGGGGGCCTGGCTTTCTTT.

This chain joins TRBV2 and TRBJ2-7, with D possibly being TRBD2 (5 bases). In germline, CDR1 is SNHLY, CDR2 FYNNEI. The CDR3 spans 13 residues. With 5 bases removed from V and 9 bases from J, the gap between germline ends came to 17 bases. This CDR3 is CASSSYYREGQYF. The CDR3, as DNA: TGTGCCAGCAGTTCCTACTACCGGGAAGGGCAGTACTTC.

The chain joins TRBV5-4 to TRBJ2-7, with D maybe TRBD2 (6 bases). V was clipped by 5 bases and J by 2 bases, with 14 bases between them. Per the germline V gene, CDR1 is SGHNT and CDR2 is YYREEE (reference sequence). The CDR3 length is 14 residues. The CDR3 sequence is CASRNSGQTYEQYF. The CDR3 nucleotides are TGTGCCAGCAGAAATAGCGGTCAAACCTACGAGCAGTACTTC. The entire variable domain, with the rest obtained from reference TRBV5-4 and TRBJ2-7, is as follows: ETGVTQSPTHLIKTRGQQVTLRCSSQSGHNTVSWYQQALGQGPQFIFQYYREEENGRGNFPPRFSGLQFPNYSSELNVNALELDDSALYLCASRNSGQTYEQYFGPGTRLTVT.

The rearrangement joins TRBV4-1 to TRBJ1-6; D is unclear. In germline, CDR1 is MGHRA, CDR2 YSYEKL. CDR3 size: 18 residues. The ends were cut back, 6 bases at V and 3 bases at J, with 21 bases in the middle. The CDR3 DNA is TGCGCCAGCAGTATTCCGAGGGATTCGTCCAACTATAATTCACCCCTCCACTTT. Translation: CASSIPRDSSNYNSPLHF.

The chain uses TRBV5-4 and TRBJ2-1; 10 bases are shared with TRBD2. The ends lost 1 base at V and 8 bases at J; junction bases unmatched: 6. The CDR3 runs 15 residues. Germline CDR1 is SGHNT and CDR2 is YYREEE (reference sequence). CDR3 region: CASSLTSGINDEQFF. The CDR3 nucleotides read TGTGCCAGCAGCTTGACTAGCGGGATTAACGATGAGCAGTTCTTC. Full variable domain (missing parts from reference TRBV5-4 and TRBJ2-1): ETGVTQSPTHLIKTRGQQVTLRCSSQSGHNTVSWYQQALGQGPQFIFQYYREEENGRGNFPPRFSGLQFPNYSSELNVNALELDDSALYLCASSLTSGINDEQFFGPGTRLTVL.

This sequence joins TRBV9 and TRBJ2-1; 9 bases match TRBD1. The CDR3 is made up of 14 amino acids. Trimming took 5 bases from V and 10 from J; bases not matched to a gene: 10. The germline V gene has CDR1 SGDLS and CDR2 YYNGEE. The CDR3 is CASSLRDRAWEQFF. The DNA of the CDR3 is TGTGCCAGCAGTCTCCGGGACAGGGCATGGGAGCAGTTCTTC.

The genes are TRBV11-3 and TRBJ2-2; D gene unclear. CDR1 and CDR2 (germline): SGHNT, YENEEA. Deletions cut 0 bases from V and 0 bases from J, with 11 bases between. This CDR3 contains 17 residues. Here the CDR3 DNA reads TGTGCCAGCAGCTTAGAGCCCCGCAGGCCGAACACCGGGGAGCTGTTTTTT. This translates into CASSLEPRRPNTGELFF.

The CDR3 DNA is TGTGCCAGCAGCCCAGATAGCGGGAATGAGCAGTTCTTC. This gives the protein CASSPDSGNEQFF. The rearrangement links TRBV11-3 to TRBJ2-1; the match to TRBD2 covers 7 bases. V shed 5 bases and J 7 bases; nucleotides not matched to a gene: 5. Per germline, CDR1 SGHNT and CDR2 YENEEA. The CDR3 consists of 13 residues.

The chain couples TRBV3-1 (or the pseudogene TRBV3-2) to TRBJ2-2; 9 bases agree with TRBD2. J gave up 5 bases and V 4 bases, and 8 bases lay outside the gene matches. Germline CDR1 and CDR2: LGHDT and YNNKEL (reference sequence). The CDR3 is 16 residues long. The CDR3, as DNA: TGTGCCAGCAGCCTCCTAGCGGGGTATGGGACCGGGGAGCTGTTTTTT. Protein sequence: CASSLLAGYGTGELFF.

This rearrangement joins TRBV29-1 to TRBJ2-1, with 8 bases lining up with TRBD2. The V gene end was trimmed by 5 bases and the J gene end by 5 bases; junction bases not matched to a gene: 11. The germline V gene has CDR1 SQVTM and CDR2 ANQGSEA. The CDR3 sequence is 15 residues long. CDR3 sequence: CSVSTLAGTNNEQFF. The CDR3 nucleotides read TGCAGCGTTTCCACCCTAGCGGGTACCAACAATGAGCAGTTCTTC.

This chain joins TRBV28 and TRBJ2-3, with D possibly matching TRBD2 (7 bases). This CDR3 contains 15 residues. Between the trimmed V and J ends, which lost 2 bases and 0 bases, there was a span of 9 bases. Germline V CDR1 and CDR2: MDHEN, SYDVKM. This chain's CDR3 is CASSLGGASTDTQYF. In DNA form, the CDR3 reads TGTGCCAGCAGTTTAGGGGGGGCTAGCACAGATACGCAGTATTTT.